A selection of T cell receptor beta chains follows, all from one sample in a study of T cells after yellow fever vaccination. MiXCR was run by TCRdb on the 5' RACE reads, yielding one entry per CDR3 protein. The data contain 50,000 to 60,000 distinct CDR3 sequences, about 5.6% of them seen just once; the ten biggest clones take up around a third. The material sequenced was PBMCs, either bulk or a sorted T-cell subset (CD4+, CD8+, memory, or dextramer-sorted; not recorded which), taken on the day of the yellow fever booster vaccination. Receptor source: a man aged 18 to 30 who received the YFV17D yellow fever vaccine. CDR3s include the opening cysteine and the closing phenylalanine or tryptophan. Fields, in order: V gene, J gene, CDR3 protein.

>TRBV4-2|TRBJ2-7
CASSPLGVAYEQYF
>TRBV9|TRBJ2-7
CASSAGGGGSNSYEQYF
>TRBV11-3|TRBJ2-6
CASSPGQGTGANVLTF
>TRBV27|TRBJ2-1
CASSLREGYNEQFF
>TRBV7-9|TRBJ2-4
CASSLEAGVDIQYF
>TRBV6-5|TRBJ2-3
CASSYSMVTSSQYF
>TRBV6-5|TRBJ2-4
CASSYAARDANIQYF
>TRBV4-1|TRBJ1-5
CASSHRTGDNQPQHF
>TRBV20-1|TRBJ2-3
CSASPLRGRSTDTQYF
>TRBV20-1|TRBJ1-5
CSARDKTNQPQHF
>TRBV6-5|TRBJ1-1
CASSYGGGRTEAFF
>TRBV27|TRBJ2-1
CASSSDSSYNEQFF
>TRBV4-1|TRBJ2-3
CASSSGLSDTQYF
>TRBV6-2/TRBV6-3|TRBJ1-2
CASSYSLQGGYTF
>TRBV4-1|TRBJ2-1
CASSPLPAGTPLNNEQFF
>TRBV6-2/TRBV6-3|TRBJ2-1
CASSLWASAHEQFF
>TRBV4-3|TRBJ2-3
CASSPEGGGTDTQYF